The rows below give T cell receptor beta chains drawn from one sample of a study of T cells in Graves' hyperthyroidism and ophthalmopathy. TCRdb analysed the multiplex PCR reads with MiXCR anew, one entry per CDR3 protein. The sample yields approximately 420,000 distinct CDR3 sequences, approximately 13% seen once. The sequenced sample consisted of blood. All receptors derive from a young woman with Graves' hyperthyroidism. Both conserved end residues are part of each CDR3. Each record gives: J gene, V gene, clone size, CDR3 length, D gene, CDR3 protein, CDR3 DNA. The D gene is left open where the match is weak. The size of a clone is reported for some rows only, either as once, few or many, or as a class for expanded clones.

>TRBJ2-2|TRBV20-1|many|14|TRBD2
CSASTSGNTGELFF
TGCAGTGCTAGCACTAGCGGGAACACCGGGGAGCTGTTTTTT
>TRBJ2-3|TRBV28|once|16|TRBD2
CASRPPSGRLPDTQYF
TGTGCCAGCAGACCCCCCAGCGGGAGATTGCCAGATACGCAGTATTTT
>TRBJ1-1|TRBV4-2|few|16|TRBD1
CASSQGGQGASKGAFF
TGTGCCAGCAGCCAAGGTGGACAGGGGGCGAGTAAAGGAGCTTTCTTT
>TRBJ1-1|TRBV27|many|13|.
CASSLNQGTEAFF
TGTGCCAGCAGTTTAAACCAAGGCACTGAAGCTTTCTTT
>TRBJ1-3|TRBV18|many|15|.
CASSDLRNSGNTIYF
TGTGCCAGCTCAGACCTACGCAACTCTGGAAACACCATATATTTT
>TRBJ1-3|TRBV28|many|14|.
CASRLGVSGNTIYF
TGTGCCAGCAGGCTAGGGGTGTCTGGAAACACCATATATTTT
>TRBJ2-4|TRBV2|many|13|.
CASSERRGNIQYF
TGTGCCAGCAGTGAACGGCGGGGAAACATTCAGTACTTC
>TRBJ1-6|TRBV20-1|many|13|.
CSATSRVNSPLHF
TGCAGTGCCACCAGCAGGGTCAATTCACCCCTCCACTTT
>TRBJ1-1|TRBV20-1|many|14|.
CSASQGVQNTEAFF
TGCAGTGCTTCCCAAGGGGTCCAGAACACTGAAGCTTTCTTT
>TRBJ2-3|TRBV10-1|many|14|TRBD1
CASSAQGAYDTQYF
TGCGCCAGCAGTGCTCAGGGGGCTTATGATACGCAGTATTTT
>TRBJ2-1|TRBV6-1|many|13|TRBD2
CASSEGTSAEQFF
TGTGCCAGCAGTGAAGGGACTAGCGCTGAGCAGTTCTTC
>TRBJ2-2|TRBV3-1|many|15|TRBD2
CASSPQGGDTGELFF
TGTGCCAGCAGCCCCCAGGGAGGGGACACCGGGGAGCTGTTTTTT
>TRBJ2-1|TRBV6-1|many|17|TRBD2
CASSLSQSGRANNEQFF
TGTGCCAGCAGCCTCTCCCAAAGCGGGAGGGCCAACAATGAGCAGTTCTTC
>TRBJ2-2|TRBV9|few|17|TRBD2
CASSVGLAGVGTGELFF
TGTGCCAGCAGCGTAGGACTAGCGGGAGTTGGAACCGGGGAGCTGTTTTTT
>TRBJ1-5|TRBV4-1|many|15|.
CASSQDMGRTQPQHF
TGCGCCAGCAGCCAAGATATGGGCAGGACTCAGCCCCAGCATTTT
>TRBJ1-1|TRBV6-1|few|16|TRBD1
CASSRDPTGVDTEAFF
TGTGCCAGCAGTCGCGATCCTACAGGGGTCGACACTGAAGCTTTCTTT
>TRBJ1-1|TRBV4-1|.|14|.
CASSHAVRDTEAFF
TGCGCCAGCAGTCATGCGGTTAGGGATACTGAAGCTTTCTTT
>TRBJ1-5|TRBV3-1|.|15|.
CASSQGVSSNQPQHF
TGTGCCAGCAGCCAAGGGGTTTCTAGCAATCAGCCCCAGCATTTT
>TRBJ1-1|TRBV2|.|14|.
CASVRGRVNTEALF
TGTGCCAGCGTTCGAGGCAGAGTGAACACTGAAGCTCTCTTT
>TRBJ1-2|TRBV2|many|14|.
CASSGEGSPYGYTF
TGTGCCAGCAGTGGGGAGGGTTCACCATATGGCTACACCTTC
>TRBJ2-1|TRBV7-3|many|13|.
CASSKDFYNEQFF
TGTGCCAGCAGCAAGGACTTCTACAATGAGCAGTTCTTC
>TRBJ1-2|TRBV6-2/TRBV6-3|many|13|.
CASLGPVPYGYTF
TGTGCCTCCCTAGGACCAGTGCCCTATGGCTACACCTTC
>TRBJ1-5|TRBV24-1|.|13|.
CATSPYDAGPQHF
TGTGCCACCAGTCCTTACGACGCGGGGCCCCAGCATTTT
>TRBJ2-7|TRBV20-1|many|15|TRBD1
CSARDMGDSPYEQYF
TGCAGTGCTAGAGACATGGGGGACAGTCCCTACGAGCAGTACTTC
>TRBJ1-5|TRBV28|many|12|.
CASTEENQPQHF
TGTGCCAGCACCGAGGAGAATCAGCCCCAGCATTTT
>TRBJ1-5|TRBV18|many|14|.
CASSPGWDNQPQHF
TGTGCCAGCTCACCAGGGTGGGACAATCAGCCCCAGCATTTT
>TRBJ2-7|TRBV7-8|many|14|.
CASSLSGWAYEQYF
TGTGCCAGCAGCTTATCCGGATGGGCCTACGAGCAGTACTTC
>TRBJ2-5|TRBV7-2|many|15|TRBD1
CASSPTTGVKETQYF
TGTGCCAGCAGCCCTACAACAGGGGTCAAGGAGACCCAGTACTTC
>TRBJ2-5|TRBV9|.|16|TRBD2
CASSVGASGSQETQYF
TGTGCCAGCAGCGTAGGGGCTAGCGGGAGCCAAGAGACCCAGTACTTC
>TRBJ2-7|TRBV5-1|many|13|.
CASSWDGAYEQYF
TGCGCCAGCAGCTGGGACGGGGCCTACGAGCAGTACTTC
>TRBJ2-5|TRBV3-1|many|16|TRBD1
CASSQGDRGGRETQYF
TGTGCCAGCAGCCAAGGGGACAGGGGAGGACGGGAGACCCAGTACTTC
>TRBJ2-3|TRBV7-9|many|15|TRBD1
CASSAGQGFTDTQYF
TGTGCCAGCAGCGCCGGACAGGGTTTCACAGATACGCAGTATTTT
>TRBJ1-2|TRBV7-9|few|15|.
CASSLGQAKGSGYTF
TGTGCCAGCAGCTTAGGCCAGGCTAAAGGTTCCGGCTACACCTTC
>TRBJ1-5|TRBV30|many|13|.
CAWSDKGHQPQHF
TGTGCCTGGAGTGACAAGGGCCATCAGCCCCAGCATTTT
>TRBJ2-1|TRBV4-1|.|16|TRBD1
CASSPIGTGGLNEQFF
TGCGCCAGCAGCCCGATCGGGACAGGGGGCCTCAATGAGCAGTTCTTC
>TRBJ2-7|TRBV28|many|14|.
CASRGGGLAYEQYF
TGTGCCAGCAGGGGTGGCGGCTTAGCCTACGAGCAGTACTTC
>TRBJ1-2|TRBV4-1|.|13|.
CASSENSGYGYTF
TGCGCCAGCAGCGAAAATTCGGGCTATGGCTACACCTTC
>TRBJ2-3|TRBV27|.|14|.
CASSWGTDTDTQYF
TGTGCCAGCAGTTGGGGAACTGACACAGATACGCAGTATTTT
>TRBJ2-3|TRBV10-3|.|14|TRBD1
CATTIGQGPDTQYF
TGTGCCACGACAATAGGACAGGGGCCAGATACGCAGTATTTT
>TRBJ2-2|TRBV19|.|13|.
CASKTGSTGELFF
TGTGCCAGTAAAACAGGGTCCACCGGGGAGCTGTTTTTT
>TRBJ2-6|TRBV6-2/TRBV6-3|.|18|TRBD1
CASSRQGAVRPGANVLTF
TGTGCCAGCTCCAGACAGGGGGCGGTTCGTCCTGGGGCCAACGTCCTGACTTTC
>TRBJ1-2|TRBV20-1|many|14|TRBD1
CSAPGTASNYGYTF
TGCAGTGCTCCCGGGACAGCATCTAACTATGGCTACACCTTC